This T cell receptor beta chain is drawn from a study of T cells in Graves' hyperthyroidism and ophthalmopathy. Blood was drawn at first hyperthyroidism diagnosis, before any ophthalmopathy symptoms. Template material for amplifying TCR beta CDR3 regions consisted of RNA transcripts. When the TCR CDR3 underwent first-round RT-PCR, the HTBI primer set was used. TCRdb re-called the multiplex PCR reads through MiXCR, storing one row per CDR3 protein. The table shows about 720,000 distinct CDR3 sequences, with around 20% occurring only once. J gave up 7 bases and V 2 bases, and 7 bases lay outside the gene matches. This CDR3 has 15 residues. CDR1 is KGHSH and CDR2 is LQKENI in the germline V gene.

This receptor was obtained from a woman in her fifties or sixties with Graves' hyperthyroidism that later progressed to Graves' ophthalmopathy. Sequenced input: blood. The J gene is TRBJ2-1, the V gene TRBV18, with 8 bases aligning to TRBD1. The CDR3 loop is CASSPAGTGYNEQFF. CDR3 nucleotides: TGTGCCAGCTCACCAGCCGGGACAGGCTATAATGAGCAGTTCTTC.